Shown below are 27 T cell receptor beta chains from a single sample sequenced in a study of CD8+ T cells in alopecia areata. RNA was extracted and reverse transcribed into cDNA as the sequencing template. Some clones are missing from TCRdb's copy, which holds only in-frame ones; the method was immunoSEQ multiplex PCR. The sample shows 110,000 to 150,000 clones, around 58% of them seen only once. The specimen was CD4+ T cells sorted from blood, collected at week 0. These receptors came from a human donor with alopecia areata.

The chain uses TRBV4-3 and TRBJ2-1, with D perhaps matching TRBD2 (5 bases). The CDR3 is 14 amino acids. V was pared by 6 bases and J by 10 bases, with 19 bases between. Germline values: CDR1 LGHNA, CDR2 YSLEER. The CDR3 protein is CASSQELVSLEQFF. The CDR3 DNA is TGCGCCAGCAGTCAGGAACTAGTGTCCCTCGAGCAGTTCTTC.

The chain is built from TRBV5-4 and TRBJ2-7; D is unresolved. V shed 3 bases and J shed 7 bases, with 14 bases lying between them. This CDR3 is 13 amino acids long. Germline V lookup: CDR1 SGHNT, CDR2 YYREEE (reference sequence). CDR3 residues: CASSSPGRREQYF. For the CDR3, the DNA is TGTGCCAGCAGCTCTCCTGGAAGGCGGGAGCAGTACTTC.

The chain joins TRBV5-6 to TRBJ1-2; the D gene is possibly TRBD1 (6 bases). The CDR3 sequence is 13 residues long. CDR1 is SGHDT, CDR2 YYEEEE, per germline. V was shortened by 2 bases and J by 6 bases, with 11 bases between the two germline ends. For the CDR3, the DNA is TGTGCCAGCAGCTTTAGGGGGACTCATGGCTACACCTTC. Residues: CASSFRGTHGYTF.

CDR3 DNA sequence: TGTGCCAGCAGCTGGCAGGGGAACTATGGCTACACCTTC. Translating it yields CASSWQGNYGYTF. The rearrangement links TRBV5-6 to TRBJ1-2, with a possible D match to TRBD1 (6 bases). Germline V gene sequence: CDR1 SGHDT, CDR2 YYEEEE. The length of the CDR3 is 13 residues. The ends were cut back, 3 bases at V and 2 bases at J, with 8 bases in the middle.

In its sample, this clone was seen a few times. The chain is built from TRBV11-2 and TRBJ2-1, with 8 bases matching TRBD2. Trimming at V came to 1 base and at J to 9 bases, leaving 2 bases not matched to a gene. The CDR3 spans 13 residues. The germline gives CDR1 SGHAT, CDR2 FQNNGV. The DNA for the CDR3 is TGTGCCAGCAGCTTAGCGGGGGGGCGTGAGCAGTTCTTC. It codes for CASSLAGGREQFF.

The chain employs TRBV27 and TRBJ1-2; D ambiguous. Germline CDR1 reads MNHEY; CDR2 reads SMNVEV (reference sequence). CDR3 length: 12 amino acids. Trimming shortened V by 6 bases and J by 3 bases, and 8 bases separated the two germline ends. CDR3 nucleotide sequence: TGTGCCAGCAGGGACGGTGACTATGGCTACACCTTC. Its translation: CASRDGDYGYTF.

The gene calls are TRBV5-4 and TRBJ2-5; D is undetermined. The DNA end is more similar to TRBJ2-7, so the J call may be wrong. CDR3 size: 12 residues. Per the germline V gene, CDR1 is SGHNT and CDR2 is YYREEE (reference sequence). Here the CDR3 reads CASSLRRTEQYF. The CDR3 DNA reads TGTGCCAGCAGCTTAAGACGGACCGAGCAGTACTTC.

The chain has TRBV10-3 and TRBJ1-1; 8 bases align to TRBD1. Germline CDR1 reads ENHRY; CDR2 reads SYGVKD. The CDR3 sequence is 15 residues long. V gave up 0 bases and J gave up 3 bases; unmatched junction bases: 3. CDR3 sequence reads: CAISESDRADTEAFF. CDR3 DNA: TGTGCCATCAGTGAGTCGGACAGGGCGGACACTGAAGCTTTCTTT.

The chain links TRBV7-9 to TRBJ2-3; 7 bases agree with TRBD2. Losses at the gene ends were 7 bases for V and 4 bases for J; bases not matched to a gene: 8. This CDR3 is 14 amino acids long. From germline, CDR1 is SEHNR and CDR2 FQNEAQ (reference sequence). CDR3 sequence (DNA): TGTGCCAGCACCAACTCGGGGGGTCCAGATACGCAGTATTTT. Residues: CASTNSGGPDTQYF.

The genes are TRBV6-1 and TRBJ2-1; D possibly uses TRBD1 or TRBD2 (6 bases each). The CDR3 has 15 amino acids. Germline loops: CDR1 MNHNS, CDR2 SASEGT. Trimming left V 3 bases short and J 8 bases short, with 17 bases between. CDR3 sequence (DNA): TGTGCCAGCAGTGAGGAGGGGGGACCAACCCATGAGCAGTTCTTC. This encodes CASSEEGGPTHEQFF.

A few counts support this clone. The chain is built from TRBV29-1 and TRBJ1-2; D call uncertain. Looked up from germline, CDR1 is SQVTM and CDR2 is ANQGSEA. This CDR3 comprises 11 residues. Deletions cut 4 bases from V and 7 bases from J, with 10 bases between. This CDR3 is CSVGLGAGYTF. Here the CDR3 DNA reads TGCAGCGTTGGACTGGGCGCTGGCTACACCTTC.

The chain carries TRBV2 and TRBJ2-7; no definite D call. The CDR3 is made up of 14 amino acids. V was clipped by 0 bases and J by 7 bases, with 13 bases between them. The germline V gene encodes CDR1 SNHLY and CDR2 FYNNEI. The CDR3 reads CASSEAVRTGEQYF. Here the CDR3 DNA reads TGTGCCAGCAGTGAAGCGGTTCGGACGGGTGAGCAGTACTTC. The complete variable domain, with remaining parts taken from reference TRBV2 and TRBJ2-7, reads EPEVTQTPSHQVTQMGQEVILRCVPISNHLYFYWYRQILGQKVEFLVSFYNNEISEKSEIFDDQFSVERPDGSNFTLKIRSTKLEDSAMYFCASSEAVRTGEQYFGPGTRLTVT.

The genes are TRBV30 and TRBJ2-7, with D perhaps matching TRBD1 (5 bases). Germline V gives CDR1 GTSNPN, CDR2 SVGIG (reference sequence). Trimming removed 3 bases at V and 2 bases at J, with 26 bases between. The CDR3 is 18 residues long. CDR3 loop: CAWRRRGPNRLRAYEQYF. The CDR3 bases are TGTGCCTGGAGGAGGCGCGGCCCGAACAGGCTACGAGCCTACGAGCAGTACTTC.

The chain uses TRBV7-2 and TRBJ1-5, with 7 bases aligning to TRBD1. This CDR3 is 15 amino acids long. The trim removed 5 bases at V and 1 base at J, leaving 5 bases unmatched. Germline V gene data show CDR1 as SGHTA and CDR2 as FQGNSA. CDR3 amino acids: CASSPQTGSNQPQHF. DNA of the CDR3: TGTGCCAGCAGCCCTCAGACAGGGAGCAATCAGCCCCAGCATTTT.

The genes are TRBV5-4 and TRBJ1-3, with D uncertain. V lost 2 bases, J lost 0 bases, and 6 bases lay in between. The germline V gene has CDR1 SGHNT and CDR2 YYREEE (reference sequence). The CDR3 sequence is 14 residues long. The CDR3 DNA reads as TGTGCCAGCAGCTTAGGAAACTCTGGAAACACCATATATTTT. Its protein is CASSLGNSGNTIYF.

V gene TRBV29-1 combines with J gene TRBJ1-4; 7 positions agree with TRBD1. Germline V gene data show CDR1 as SQVTM and CDR2 as ANQGSEA. The CDR3 totals 13 residues. The ends lost 5 bases at V and 5 bases at J; junction bases unmatched: 5. CDR3 bases: TGCAGCGTTAGTGGACAGGCAAATGAAAAACTGTTTTTT. Protein product: CSVSGQANEKLFF.

This rearrangement joins TRBV30 to TRBJ1-5; 7 nucleotides align to TRBD1. Looked up from germline, CDR1 is GTSNPN and CDR2 is SVGIG (reference sequence). Germline trimming cut 1 base from V and 3 bases from J; bases unmatched to any gene: 6. This CDR3 comprises 15 residues. CDR3 sequence (DNA): TGTGCCTGGAGTGAGACAGGGTGGTACAATCAGCCCCAGCATTTT. It translates to CAWSETGWYNQPQHF.

The V gene is TRBV4-3, the J gene TRBJ2-1; 7 bases align to TRBD2. Germline lookup yields CDR1 LGHNA and CDR2 YSLEER. The ends lost 0 bases at V and 10 bases at J; junction bases unmatched: 15. The CDR3 loop spans 17 amino acids. The CDR3 coding sequence is TGCGCCAGCAGCCAAGAGGCTGCTAGCGGCCTCGGGGGGGAGCAGTTCTTC. It yields the protein CASSQEAASGLGGEQFF.

This clone was counted between two and nine times. The V call is TRBV29-1, the J call TRBJ1-2; 7 nucleotides agree with TRBD1. V dropped 2 bases and J dropped 8; count of bases not matched to a gene: 5. The CDR3 is 12 amino acids. Germline CDR1 is SQVTM and CDR2 is ANQGSEA. DNA of the CDR3: TGCAGCGTTGAAATAGGGGGCGAGGGCTACACCTTC. This translates into CSVEIGGEGYTF.

A few counts support this clone. The genes are TRBV30 and TRBJ1-2, with D perhaps matching TRBD1 (6 bases). This CDR3 region has 15 residues. CDR1 and CDR2 from the germline V gene are GTSNPN and SVGIG (reference sequence). V lost 5 bases, J lost 4 bases, and 20 bases lay in between. CDR3 sequence reads: CAWGPGDKPFYGYTF. DNA of the CDR3: TGTGCCTGGGGGCCGGGGGACAAGCCCTTCTATGGCTACACCTTC.

This clone was seen a few times. This rearrangement joins TRBV29-1 to TRBJ2-2; D may be TRBD1 (5 bases). This CDR3 is 14 amino acids long. Germline V gives CDR1 SQVTM, CDR2 ANQGSEA. The V gene lost 8 bases and the J gene lost 4 bases, with 17 bases spanning the gap. The CDR3 loop is CSIRLGLGTGELFF. Written as DNA, the CDR3 is TGCAGCATCCGCTTGGGGCTGGGCACCGGGGAGCTGTTTTTT.

As regards this clone: Other DNA sequences of this sample code for an identical CDR3. J is TRBJ1-2 and V is TRBV5-1; 10 nucleotides align to TRBD1. CDR1 is SGHRS, CDR2 YFSETQ, per germline. The ends lost 3 bases at V and 11 bases at J; junction bases unmatched: 7. The CDR3 sequence is 13 residues long. CDR3 sequence: CASSWGQGMGYTF. CDR3 in DNA: TGCGCCAGCAGCTGGGGACAGGGGATGGGGTACACCTTC.

In its sample, this clone was seen once. This chain links TRBV6-5 with TRBJ2-1; D call uncertain. The CDR3 contains 11 residues. Germline CDR1 MNHEY, CDR2 SVGAGI. V lost 9 bases and J 3 bases, leaving 6 bases between the germline ends. The CDR3 region has the DNA TGTGCCAGTTTATACTACAATGAGCAGTTCTTC. Translated: CASLYYNEQFF.

The gene calls are TRBV2 and TRBJ1-2; 9 bases agree with TRBD1. Trimming at V came to 8 bases and at J to 8 bases, leaving 21 bases not matched to a gene. CDR1 SNHLY and CDR2 FYNNEI come from the germline V gene. The CDR3 is 17 residues long. CDR3 in DNA: TGTGCCAGCTTACGTCCCGGGACAGGGACCGGCTCGAAAGGCTACACCTTC. This translates into CASLRPGTGTGSKGYTF.

The chain joins TRBV4-1 to TRBJ2-3, with 8 positions matching TRBD2. The CDR3 contains 16 residues. CDR1 is MGHRA and CDR2 is YSYEKL in the germline V gene. V shed 0 bases and J 3 bases; nucleotides not matched to a gene: 5. CDR3 sequence (DNA): TGCGCCAGCAGCCAAGATCGTTCTAGCGGGACAGATACGCAGTATTTT. Protein sequence: CASSQDRSSGTDTQYF.

CDR3 in DNA: TGTGCCAGCAGTTACGAGTCCGCGAGGGATAATGAAAAACTGTTTTTT. It yields the protein CASSYESARDNEKLFF. This chain links TRBV6-5 with TRBJ1-4; D is unresolved. The germline gives CDR1 MNHEY, CDR2 SVGAGI. The CDR3 totals 16 residues. The V end was cut by 2 bases, the J end by 4 bases, with 14 bases between.

This chain links TRBV29-1 with TRBJ2-7, with unresolved D. This CDR3 region has 10 residues. Trimming removed 8 bases from V and 3 bases from J, with 8 bases in between. Per the germline V gene, CDR1 is SQVTM and CDR2 is ANQGSEA. The CDR3: CSPRYYEQYF. CDR3 in DNA: TGCAGCCCCCGGTACTACGAGCAGTACTTC.